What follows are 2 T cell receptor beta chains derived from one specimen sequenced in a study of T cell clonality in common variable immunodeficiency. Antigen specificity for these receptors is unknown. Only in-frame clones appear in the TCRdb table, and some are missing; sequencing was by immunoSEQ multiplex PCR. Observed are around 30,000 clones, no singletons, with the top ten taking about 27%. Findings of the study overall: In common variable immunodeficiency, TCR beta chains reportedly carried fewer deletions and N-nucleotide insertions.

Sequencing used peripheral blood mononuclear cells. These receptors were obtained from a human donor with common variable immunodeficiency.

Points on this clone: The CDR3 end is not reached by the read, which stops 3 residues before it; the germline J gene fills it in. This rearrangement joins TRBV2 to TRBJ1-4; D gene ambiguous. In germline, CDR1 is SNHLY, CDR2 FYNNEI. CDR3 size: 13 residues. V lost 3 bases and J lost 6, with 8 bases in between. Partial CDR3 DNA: TGTGCCAGCAGTGAGAACCCGGATGAAAAA. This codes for CASSENPDEK. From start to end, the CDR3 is CASSENPDEKLFF. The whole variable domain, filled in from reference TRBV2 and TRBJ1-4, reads EPEVTQTPSHQVTQMGQEVILRCVPISNHLYFYWYRQILGQKVEFLVSFYNNEISEKSEIFDDQFSVERPDGSNFTLKIRSTKLEDSAMYFCASSENPDEKLFFGSGTQLSVL.

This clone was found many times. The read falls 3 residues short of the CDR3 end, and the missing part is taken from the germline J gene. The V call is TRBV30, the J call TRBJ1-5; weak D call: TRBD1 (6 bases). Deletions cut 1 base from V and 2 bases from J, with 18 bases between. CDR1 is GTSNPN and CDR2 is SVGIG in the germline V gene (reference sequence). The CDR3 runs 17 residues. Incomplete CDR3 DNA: TGTGCCTGGAGTGCACCACAGGGTACGGCTCGCAATCAGCCC. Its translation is CAWSAPQGTARNQP. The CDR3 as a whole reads CAWSAPQGTARNQPQHF.